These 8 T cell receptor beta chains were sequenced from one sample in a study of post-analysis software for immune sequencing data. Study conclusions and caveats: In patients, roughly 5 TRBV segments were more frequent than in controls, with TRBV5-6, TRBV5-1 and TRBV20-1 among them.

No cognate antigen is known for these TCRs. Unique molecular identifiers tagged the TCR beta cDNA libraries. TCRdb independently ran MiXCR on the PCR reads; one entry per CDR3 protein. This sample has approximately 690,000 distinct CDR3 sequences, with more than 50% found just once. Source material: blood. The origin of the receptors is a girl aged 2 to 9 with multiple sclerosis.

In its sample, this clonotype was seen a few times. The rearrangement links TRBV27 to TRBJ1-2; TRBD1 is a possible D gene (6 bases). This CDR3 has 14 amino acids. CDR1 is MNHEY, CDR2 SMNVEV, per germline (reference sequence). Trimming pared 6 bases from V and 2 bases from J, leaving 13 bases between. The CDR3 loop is CASSRIQGNYGYTF. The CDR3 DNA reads TGTGCCAGCAGCCGAATACAGGGAAACTATGGCTACACCTTC.

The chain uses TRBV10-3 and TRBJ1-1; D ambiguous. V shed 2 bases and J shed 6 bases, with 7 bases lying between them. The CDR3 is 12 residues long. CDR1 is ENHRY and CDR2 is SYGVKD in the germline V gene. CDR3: CAISEGKAEAFF. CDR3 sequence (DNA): TGTGCCATCAGTGAGGGTAAGGCTGAAGCTTTCTTT.

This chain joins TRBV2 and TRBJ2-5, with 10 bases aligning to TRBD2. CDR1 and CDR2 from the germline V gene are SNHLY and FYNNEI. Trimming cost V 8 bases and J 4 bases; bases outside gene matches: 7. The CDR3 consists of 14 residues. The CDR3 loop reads CASLRAGGRETQYF. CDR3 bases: TGTGCCAGCTTGAGAGCGGGGGGGAGAGAGACCCAGTACTTC.

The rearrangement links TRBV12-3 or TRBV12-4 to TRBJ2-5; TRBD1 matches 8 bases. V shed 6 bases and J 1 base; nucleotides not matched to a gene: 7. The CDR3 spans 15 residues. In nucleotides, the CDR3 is TGTGCCAGCAGCCCCAGGACAGGGCCCCAAGAGACCCAGTACTTC. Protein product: CASSPRTGPQETQYF.

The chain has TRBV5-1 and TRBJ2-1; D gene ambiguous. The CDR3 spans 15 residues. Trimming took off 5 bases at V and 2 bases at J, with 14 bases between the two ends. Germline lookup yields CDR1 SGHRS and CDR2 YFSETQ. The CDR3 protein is CASSSVSPTYNEQFF. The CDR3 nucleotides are TGCGCCAGCAGTTCTGTATCTCCAACCTACAATGAGCAGTTCTTC.

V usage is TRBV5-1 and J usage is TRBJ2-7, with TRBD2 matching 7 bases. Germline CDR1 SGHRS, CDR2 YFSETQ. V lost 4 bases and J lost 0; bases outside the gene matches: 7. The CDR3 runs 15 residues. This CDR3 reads CASSPGGRSSYEQYF. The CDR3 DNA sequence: TGCGCCAGCAGCCCGGGGGGAAGAAGCTCCTACGAGCAGTACTTC.

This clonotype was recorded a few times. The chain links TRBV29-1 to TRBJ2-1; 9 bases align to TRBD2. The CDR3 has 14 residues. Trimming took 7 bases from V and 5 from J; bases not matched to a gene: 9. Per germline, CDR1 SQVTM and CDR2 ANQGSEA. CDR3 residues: CSGVRLAVNNEQFF. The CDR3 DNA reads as TGCAGCGGGGTTAGACTAGCGGTGAACAATGAGCAGTTCTTC.

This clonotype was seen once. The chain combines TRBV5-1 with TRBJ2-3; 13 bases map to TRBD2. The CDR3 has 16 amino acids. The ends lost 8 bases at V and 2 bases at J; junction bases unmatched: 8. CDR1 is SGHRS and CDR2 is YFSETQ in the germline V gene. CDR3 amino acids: CASTRTSGRNTDTQYF. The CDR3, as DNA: TGCGCCAGTACGAGGACTAGCGGGAGAAACACAGATACGCAGTATTTT.